This T cell receptor (beta chain) was found in a study of T-cell memory formation after mild COVID-19. Overall study findings and caveats: Day 15 to 85 contractors were CD4/CD8 balanced; later expanders leaned CD4+.

With regard to this clonotype: Its antigen is currently unknown.

The CDR3 has 15 residues. The V and J ends lost 4 bases and 0 bases, in that order; junction bases with no gene match: 5. MiXCR, run by TCRdb on the 5' RACE reads, gives a single entry per CDR3 protein. The sample has 300,000 to 400,000 distinct CDR3 sequences; under 30% are singletons. The V call is TRBV12-3 or TRBV12-4, the J call TRBJ1-1; TRBD1 aligns across 7 bases. The sequenced material came from PBMCs or a T cell subset sorted from them (not recorded which). This receptor was taken from an adult woman who had mild COVID-19 (a few samples of this study predate the infection). Cell type and time point are not known. In DNA, the CDR3 is TGTGCCAGCAGTTCCGGGGGACAGCTGAACACTGAAGCTTTCTTT. As protein: CASSSGGQLNTEAFF.